This T cell receptor (beta chain) was found in a study of T cells in Graves' hyperthyroidism and ophthalmopathy. Study-level points and caveats: Most clonotypes expanded in thyroid above 0.001 were likewise present in blood.

This clonotype appeared many times. Its antigen is unidentified. RNA transcripts served as the template for amplifying TCR beta CDR3 regions. HTBI primers were the set used in a first-round RT-PCR of the TCR CDR3. TCRdb analysed the multiplex PCR reads with MiXCR anew, one entry per CDR3 protein. The sample records about 130,000 distinct CDR3 sequences, approximately 20% being singletons. The CDR3 loop spans 15 amino acids. The germline gives CDR1 KGHSH, CDR2 LQKENI. Germline trimming cut 2 bases from V and 7 bases from J; bases unmatched to any gene: 7. Sequencing was done on a sample of blood. This TCR came from a woman aged 45-59 years with Graves' hyperthyroidism that later progressed to Graves' ophthalmopathy. This chain uses TRBV18 with TRBJ2-7; 11 bases line up with TRBD1. The CDR3 is CASSPSGQGAGEQYF. CDR3 coding DNA: TGTGCCAGCTCACCAAGCGGACAGGGGGCGGGTGAGCAGTACTTC. Together with reference TRBV18 and TRBJ2-7, the CDR3 gives the full variable domain: NAGVMQNPRHLVRRRGQEARLRCSPMKGHSHVYWYRQLPEEGLKFMVYLQKENIIDESGMPKERFSAEFPKEGPSILRIQQVVRGDSAAYFCASSPSGQGAGEQYFGPGTRLTVT.